One and the same sample provided the 16 T cell receptor beta chains below, sequenced in a study of long-term antiretroviral therapy in people with HIV. Investigators performed immunoSEQ version v3.0 at survey level. Repertoires were generated with immunoSEQ multiplex PCR, while TCRdb's copy carries only in-frame clones and drops some. The data hold tens of thousands of clones, with more than 70% observed a single time. The sample was unsorted PBMCs, taken 1.3 years after starting antiretroviral therapy. These receptors were obtained from a man in his fifties or sixties with HIV.

This rearrangement joins TRBV5-1 to TRBJ2-3; D is perhaps TRBD1 (5 bases). The CDR3 has 13 residues. V was shortened by 5 bases and J by 0 bases, with 7 bases between the two germline ends. Germline-derived CDR1 and CDR2 are SGHRS and YFSETQ. The CDR3 region is CASSSGSTDTQYF. CDR3 nucleotides: TGCGCCAGCAGTTCAGGGAGCACAGATACGCAGTATTTT.

V is TRBV5-1 and J is TRBJ2-3; 8 nucleotides match TRBD1. The CDR3 is 18 amino acids. Trimming cost V 4 bases and J 6 bases; bases outside gene matches: 19. Per the germline V gene, CDR1 is SGHRS and CDR2 is YFSETQ. The DNA of the CDR3 is TGCGCCAGCAGCATAGGGAGTATCGGGACAGGCTCGGCGGATACGCAGTATTTT. Translation: CASSIGSIGTGSADTQYF.

For this clone: One junction end does not reproduce the germline sequence, and a read error may be involved. This same CDR3 is encoded by further DNA sequences in the sample. The rearrangement joins TRBV25-1 to TRBJ1-6, with unresolved D. CDR1 is MGHDK and CDR2 is SYGVNS in the germline V gene. The CDR3 spans 14 residues. The CDR3 DNA follows: TGTGCCAGCAGCGACCCCGGAAGGCGATCACCCCTCCATTTT. As protein: CASSDPGRRSPLHF.

The chain is built from TRBV6-1 and TRBJ2-3; 10 bases agree with TRBD2. V was clipped by 4 bases and J by 4 bases; unmatched bases: 5. Germline V gives CDR1 MNHNS, CDR2 SASEGT. The CDR3 consists of 15 residues. Here the CDR3 DNA reads TGTGCCAGCAGTGTTCGACTAGCGGGCTCAGATACGCAGTATTTT. Protein product: CASSVRLAGSDTQYF.

The chain has TRBV5-1 and TRBJ1-6; a weak D match, TRBD1 (5 bases). The length of the CDR3 is 15 residues. The V end was cut by 2 bases, the J end by 7 bases, with 13 bases between. Looked up from germline, CDR1 is SGHRS and CDR2 is YFSETQ. CDR3 bases: TGCGCCAGCAGCTTAGACGGGACTCGCAATTCACCCCTCCACTTT. Residues: CASSLDGTRNSPLHF.

This clone was counted only a few times. The chain couples TRBV27 to TRBJ2-1, with 9 bases that match TRBD2. Looked up from germline, CDR1 is MNHEY and CDR2 is SMNVEV (reference sequence). V dropped 3 bases and J dropped 7; count of bases not matched to a gene: 4. The CDR3 length is 14 residues. The CDR3 sequence: CASSFSGSWNEQFF. The CDR3 DNA reads as TGTGCCAGCAGTTTTAGCGGGAGTTGGAATGAGCAGTTCTTC.

J is TRBJ2-2 and V is TRBV5-4; D not certain. Germline loops: CDR1 SGHNT, CDR2 YYREEE (reference sequence). CDR3 size: 12 residues. V was trimmed by 7 bases and J by 8 bases, leaving 12 bases between them. CDR3 in amino acids: CASSTDRGELFF. CDR3 nucleotide sequence: TGTGCCAGCTCGACGGATAGAGGGGAGCTGTTTTTT.

The chain combines TRBV18 with TRBJ2-7, with D possibly matching TRBD2 (5 bases). CDR1 KGHSH and CDR2 LQKENI come from the germline V gene. The CDR3 covers 14 residues. Trimming shortened V by 3 bases and J by 3 bases, and 12 bases separated the two germline ends. CDR3 DNA: TGTGCCAGCTCACCTTCCGGGATCCACTACGAGCAGTACTTC. Its translation is CASSPSGIHYEQYF.

V usage is TRBV5-5 and J usage is TRBJ2-7; 8 bases map to TRBD1. V lost 3 bases, J lost 0 bases, and 11 bases stayed unmatched. CDR1 is SGHKS, CDR2 YYEKEE, per germline (reference sequence). CDR3 size: 17 residues. CDR3 DNA sequence: TGTGCCAGCAGCTCATCTACCGGGACAGGAGGCTCCTACGAGCAGTACTTC. Protein: CASSSSTGTGGSYEQYF.

J is TRBJ1-1 and V is TRBV7-8; 9 positions agree with TRBD1. Trimming at V came to 6 bases and at J to 2 bases, leaving 10 bases not matched to a gene. CDR3 length: 16 amino acids. Germline CDR1 is SGHVS and CDR2 is FQNEAQ. CDR3 protein: CASRSWRDRANTEAFF. The CDR3 DNA is TGTGCCAGCAGGAGTTGGAGGGACAGGGCCAACACTGAAGCTTTCTTT.

The chain employs TRBV18 and TRBJ1-2; D not certain. Germline V gene data show CDR1 as KGHSH and CDR2 as LQKENI. The V and J ends lost 3 bases and 1 base respectively, with 24 bases between them. The CDR3 consists of 19 residues. CDR3 amino acids: CASSPLGGQAPLSNYGYTF. DNA of the CDR3: TGTGCCAGCTCACCTCTCGGAGGGCAGGCACCTCTTAGTAACTATGGCTACACCTTC. The whole variable domain, remainder taken from reference TRBV18 and TRBJ1-2, is NAGVMQNPRHLVRRRGQEARLRCSPMKGHSHVYWYRQLPEEGLKFMVYLQKENIIDESGMPKERFSAEFPKEGPSILRIQQVVRGDSAAYFCASSPLGGQAPLSNYGYTFGSGTRLTVV.

J is TRBJ1-5 and V is TRBV6-1; 7 bases map to TRBD1. This CDR3 is 15 amino acids long. Per the germline V gene, CDR1 is MNHNS and CDR2 is SASEGT. V shed 3 bases and J 2 bases; nucleotides not matched to a gene: 4. CDR3 loop: CASSDQTGGNQPQHF. CDR3 in DNA: TGTGCCAGCAGTGATCAAACAGGGGGCAATCAGCCCCAGCATTTT.

V and J are TRBV2 and TRBJ2-3; D gene uncertain. This CDR3 contains 14 residues. Germline V lookup: CDR1 SNHLY, CDR2 FYNNEI. Trimming stripped 2 bases from V and 1 base from J, with 7 bases between. CDR3 in DNA: TGTGCCAGCAGTGAAATAGTTGGCACAGATACGCAGTATTTT. Translation: CASSEIVGTDTQYF. Based on the CDR3 plus reference TRBV2 and TRBJ2-3, the full variable domain is EPEVTQTPSHQVTQMGQEVILRCVPISNHLYFYWYRQILGQKVEFLVSFYNNEISEKSEIFDDQFSVERPDGSNFTLKIRSTKLEDSAMYFCASSEIVGTDTQYFGPGTRLTVL.

The chain is built from TRBV20-1 and TRBJ2-1; the D gene is possibly TRBD2 (5 bases). V shed 6 bases and J shed 8 bases, with 11 bases lying between them. CDR1 is DFQATT and CDR2 is SNEGSKA in the germline V gene (reference sequence). The CDR3 sequence is 11 residues long. CDR3 in DNA: TGCAGTGCCCCGGTGAGGGATGAGCAGTTCTTC. It translates to CSAPVRDEQFF.

The chain couples TRBV27 to TRBJ2-5; D uncertain. The CDR3 covers 14 residues. Per the germline V gene, CDR1 is MNHEY and CDR2 is SMNVEV (reference sequence). Trimming shortened V by 5 bases and J by 5 bases, and 15 bases separated the two germline ends. CDR3 sequence (DNA): TGTGCCAGCAGTCCCGGACGCTTCAGGGAGACCCAGTACTTC. Its translation: CASSPGRFRETQYF.

CDR3 coding DNA: TGTGCCAGCAGCGCCGACCCGGGACAGGGGGTAGAGCAGTACTTC. This sequence encodes CASSADPGQGVEQYF. This chain uses TRBV9 with TRBJ2-7, with 11 bases fitting TRBD1. Losses at the gene ends were 3 bases for V and 7 bases for J; bases not matched to a gene: 9. CDR1 is SGDLS, CDR2 YYNGEE, per germline. The CDR3 length is 15 residues.